The 20 T cell receptor beta chains listed next were all sequenced from one sample in a study of blood T cell repertoires in COVID-19. Sequencing was performed with immunoSEQ multiplex PCR; in TCRdb, only in-frame clones are kept and a portion is missing. The repertoire holds over 120,000 clones, with around 84% as singletons. The material sequenced was peripheral blood. The receptors derive from a human donor in a cohort sampled during active COVID-19.

The V call is TRBV15, the J call TRBJ2-5; D perhaps matches TRBD1 (5 bases). The CDR3 runs to 15 residues. The V gene lost 2 bases and the J gene lost 5 bases, with 15 bases spanning the gap. Germline V gives CDR1 LNHNV, CDR2 YYDKDF (reference sequence). CDR3 bases: TGTGCCACCAGCAGACCGCAACCAGGGCTGGAGACCCAGTACTTC. This translates into CATSRPQPGLETQYF.

This clone was counted a single time. The CDR3 sequence is CASSRLAGRETQYF. CDR3 bases: TGTGCCAGCAGCCGACTAGCGGGAAGGGAGACCCAGTACTTC. The chain employs TRBV14 and TRBJ2-5; TRBD2 matches 11 bases. Losses at the gene ends were 4 bases for V and 5 bases for J; bases not matched to a gene: 3. The germline gives CDR1 SGHDN, CDR2 FVKESK. The CDR3 consists of 14 residues.

The chain is built from TRBV29-1 and TRBJ1-1, with D possibly being TRBD1 (6 bases). CDR3 length: 13 amino acids. Germline V gene lookup returns CDR1 SQVTM and CDR2 ANQGSEA. V shed 6 bases and J shed 1 base, with 12 bases lying between them. CDR3 bases: TGCAGCGTGGCAAGGACAGCGAACACTGAAGCTTTCTTT. The encoded protein is CSVARTANTEAFF.

The V gene is TRBV2, the J gene TRBJ1-2; D is possibly TRBD1 (5 bases). The CDR3 runs 15 residues. V gave up 4 bases and J gave up 2 bases, with 14 bases separating them. Germline lookup yields CDR1 SNHLY and CDR2 FYNNEI. In DNA, the CDR3 is TGTGCCAGCAGTGTCGACAGCCAGACCAACTATGGCTACACCTTC. It yields the protein CASSVDSQTNYGYTF.

In its sample, this clone was seen a few times. The chain joins TRBV2 to TRBJ2-7, with a tentative D call TRBD2 (6 bases). Per germline, CDR1 SNHLY and CDR2 FYNNEI. The CDR3 has 13 amino acids. Trimming shortened V by 5 bases and J by 6 bases, and 14 bases separated the two germline ends. The CDR3: CASSQSSEGEQYV. CDR3 bases: TGTGCCAGCAGTCAATCTAGCGAGGGCGAGCAGTACGTC.

This chain joins TRBV19 and TRBJ1-2, with 9 bases that match TRBD1. Per the germline V gene, CDR1 is LNHDA and CDR2 is SQIVND (reference sequence). V trimming: 0 bases; J trimming: 8 bases; junction bases outside the gene matches: 16. The CDR3 is 18 amino acids. The CDR3 loop is CASSIEPDRGTSLSGYTF. CDR3 DNA sequence: TGTGCCAGTAGTATAGAACCGGACAGGGGAACCTCACTGAGCGGCTACACCTTC.

The J gene is TRBJ1-3, the V gene TRBV19; 8 bases agree with TRBD1. This CDR3 is built from 14 residues. Germline V gene lookup returns CDR1 LNHDA and CDR2 SQIVND (reference sequence). The V segment lost 5 bases and the J segment 3 bases; nucleotides outside the gene matches: 3. Here the CDR3 DNA reads TGTGCCAGTAGTCCCGGACAGGGTGGAAACACCATATATTTT. Amino acid sequence: CASSPGQGGNTIYF. Together with reference TRBV19 and TRBJ1-3, the CDR3 gives the full variable domain: DGGITQSPKYLFRKEGQNVTLSCEQNLNHDAMYWYRQDPGQGLRLIYYSQIVNDFQKGDIAEGYSVSREKKESFPLTVTSAQKNPTAFYLCASSPGQGGNTIYFGEGSWLTVV.

The rearrangement joins TRBV4-1 to TRBJ2-3, with D unresolved. Trimming cost V 1 base and J 4 bases, with 9 bases left between them. The CDR3 covers 14 residues. Germline V gene sequence: CDR1 MGHRA, CDR2 YSYEKL. The CDR3 loop is CASSQVVEPDTQYF. CDR3 bases: TGCGCCAGCAGCCAAGTAGTCGAGCCAGATACGCAGTATTTT.

The rearrangement uses TRBV5-6 and TRBJ1-6; TRBD1 matches 10 bases. Germline V gene sequence: CDR1 SGHDT, CDR2 YYEEEE. V trimming: 4 bases; J trimming: 14 bases; junction bases outside the gene matches: 12. The CDR3 sequence is 15 residues long. The CDR3 nucleotides are TGTGCCAGCAGCCCCGGACAGGGGGATTCTGGGGCCCTCCACTTT. This translates into CASSPGQGDSGALHF. The full variable domain, rest sourced from reference TRBV5-6 and TRBJ1-6, is DAGVTQSPTHLIKTRGQQVTLRCSPKSGHDTVSWYQQALGQGPQFIFQYYEEEERQRGNFPDRFSGHQFPNYSSELNVNALLLGDSALYLCASSPGQGDSGALHFGNGTRLTVT.

CDR3 nucleotide sequence: TGTGCCAGCAGCAAACGGGGGAGATACAATGAGCAGTTCTTC. This translates into CASSKRGRYNEQFF. The V gene is TRBV21-1, the J gene TRBJ2-1; TRBD2 was called by the table and not checked on the DNA. TRBV21-1 is assigned pseudogene status. The CDR3 length is 14 residues.

The gene calls are TRBV5-1 and TRBJ1-4, with 12 bases that match TRBD1. The CDR3 extends over 17 amino acids. Trimming cost V 4 bases and J 8 bases; bases outside gene matches: 12. Germline-derived CDR1 and CDR2 are SGHRS and YFSETQ. For the CDR3, the DNA is TGCGCCAGCAGCCTATCCGGGACAGGGGGCAGAGGCGAAAAACTGTTTTTT. This codes for CASSLSGTGGRGEKLFF.

The chain couples TRBV3-1 (or the pseudogene TRBV3-2) to TRBJ1-4, with a possible D match to TRBD1 (6 bases). CDR3 length equals 15 residues. Germline CDR1 and CDR2: LGHDT and YNNKEL (reference sequence). V dropped 3 bases and J dropped 2 bases, with 10 bases sitting between them. The chain's CDR3 is CASSQIQGTNEKLFF. For the CDR3, the DNA is TGTGCCAGCAGCCAGATTCAGGGGACTAATGAAAAACTGTTTTTT.

Only a few counts were recorded for this clone. This sequence joins TRBV4-1 and TRBJ1-2; TRBD1 is a possible D gene (5 bases). Germline CDR1 is MGHRA and CDR2 is YSYEKL. The CDR3 is 15 amino acids. The V end was cut by 0 bases, the J end by 4 bases, with 12 bases between. The DNA of the CDR3 is TGCGCCAGCAGCCAAGAGTGGGGGGAATCCTATGGCTACACCTTC. This gives the protein CASSQEWGESYGYTF.

This chain connects TRBV2 to TRBJ2-1; D possibly corresponds to TRBD2 (5 bases). Germline-derived CDR1 and CDR2 are SNHLY and FYNNEI. Deletions cut 6 bases from V and 7 bases from J, with 19 bases between. The CDR3 is 15 residues long. The CDR3: CASSASLLGRNEQFF. The CDR3 DNA sequence: TGTGCCAGCAGCGCTAGCCTCCTAGGGCGGAATGAGCAGTTCTTC.

The chain has TRBV24-1 and TRBJ1-4, with D perhaps matching TRBD1 (5 bases). CDR1 is KGHDR and CDR2 is SFDVKD in the germline V gene. The CDR3 is 18 residues long. V was shortened by 6 bases and J by 8 bases, with 27 bases between the two germline ends. The chain's CDR3 is CATSHPQDSPVLGEKLFF. The CDR3 bases are TGTGCCACCAGTCACCCCCAAGACAGTCCGGTTCTAGGAGAAAAACTGTTTTTT.

CDR3 sequence reads: CASSSRTLSSYNSPLHF. CDR3 nucleotide sequence: TGTGCCAGCAGTTCCCGGACACTTAGCTCCTATAATTCACCCCTCCACTTT. This chain connects TRBV2 to TRBJ1-6; TRBD1 is a possible D gene (5 bases). The CDR3 consists of 17 residues. In germline, CDR1 is SNHLY, CDR2 FYNNEI. Trimming removed 5 bases at V and 0 bases at J, with 14 bases between.

The chain uses TRBV5-4 and TRBJ2-7; 7 bases are shared with TRBD1. V shed 0 bases, J shed 4 bases, and the junction held 4 bases outside the gene matches. This CDR3 contains 14 residues. Germline CDR1 reads SGHNT; CDR2 reads YYREEE (reference sequence). This chain's CDR3 is CASSLDRGRYEQYF. CDR3 in DNA: TGTGCCAGCAGCTTGGACAGGGGACGGTACGAGCAGTACTTC. The whole variable domain, remainder taken from reference TRBV5-4 and TRBJ2-7, is ETGVTQSPTHLIKTRGQQVTLRCSSQSGHNTVSWYQQALGQGPQFIFQYYREEENGRGNFPPRFSGLQFPNYSSELNVNALELDDSALYLCASSLDRGRYEQYFGPGTRLTVT.

This clone was observed once. The J gene is TRBJ1-2, the V gene TRBV5-1; D not certain. Trimming cost V 0 bases and J 5 bases, with 17 bases left between them. Germline CDR1 and CDR2: SGHRS and YFSETQ. CDR3 length equals 16 residues. The CDR3 sequence: CASSLAGVEGEYGYTF. CDR3 in DNA: TGCGCCAGCAGCTTGGCCGGAGTAGAGGGAGAGTATGGCTACACCTTC.

The V and J genes are TRBV5-1 and TRBJ2-5; D gene uncertain. CDR1 SGHRS and CDR2 YFSETQ come from the germline V gene. The V end lost 4 bases, the J end lost 4 bases, and 11 bases lay between the germline ends. The CDR3 has 13 residues. CDR3 residues: CASSDSPPETQYF. The CDR3, as DNA: TGCGCCAGCAGCGACTCCCCCCCAGAGACCCAGTACTTC. Full variable domain (rest looked up from reference TRBV5-1 and TRBJ2-5): KAGVTQTPRYLIKTRGQQVTLSCSPISGHRSVSWYQQTPGQGLQFLFEYFSETQRNKGNFPGRFSGRQFSNSRSEMNVSTLELGDSALYLCASSDSPPETQYFGPGTRLLVL.

The V gene is TRBV29-1, the J gene TRBJ2-1; 8 bases fit TRBD2. The length of the CDR3 is 14 residues. J was trimmed by 2 bases and V by 3 bases; bases with no gene match: 3. Germline V gives CDR1 SQVTM, CDR2 ANQGSEA. The CDR3 protein is CSVDLAGTYNEQFF. In DNA form, the CDR3 reads TGCAGCGTTGATTTAGCGGGAACCTACAATGAGCAGTTCTTC.